Each of the 19 T cell receptor beta chains below was sequenced from the same sample in a study of cytomegalovirus exposure and HLA in healthy donors. 60 Vbeta and 13 Jbeta primers were used in PCR. Data came from immunoSEQ multiplex PCR; TCRdb stores just in-frame clones and leaves some out. This table holds around 150,000 clones, roughly 79% found once. Sequencing was done on a sample of PBMCs. The source is a woman between 50 and 59 years old in good health and CMV-seropositive.

The chain employs TRBV30 and TRBJ2-7; the D gene is possibly TRBD2 (7 bases). The CDR3 runs 14 residues. The V end was cut by 0 bases, the J end by 13 bases, with 22 bases between. The germline gives CDR1 GTSNPN, CDR2 SVGIG (reference sequence). DNA of the CDR3: TGTGCCTGGAGTGTAACGGGGGGCGGAATCGGAATCTACTTC. This codes for CAWSVTGGGIGIYF. The variable domain in full, completed from reference TRBV30 and TRBJ2-7, reads SQTIHQWPATLVQPVGSPLSLECTVEGTSNPNLYWYRQAAGRGLQLLFYSVGIGQISSEVPQNLSASRPQDRQFILSSKKLLLSDSGFYLCAWSVTGGGIGIYFGPGTRLTVT.

This clone occurred once. V usage is TRBV18 and J usage is TRBJ2-5; no firm D call. Germline V gene sequence: CDR1 KGHSH, CDR2 LQKENI. Trimming stripped 6 bases from V and 3 bases from J, with 8 bases between. The CDR3 is 12 residues long. CDR3 coding DNA: TGTGCCAGCTCCGAGCAGGAAGAGACCCAGTACTTC. It translates to CASSEQEETQYF.

This chain uses TRBV7-6 with TRBJ2-5; the match to TRBD2 covers 7 bases. The V segment lost 3 bases and the J segment 3 bases; nucleotides outside the gene matches: 4. Germline CDR1 is SGHVS and CDR2 is FNYEAQ. This CDR3 region has 14 residues. The CDR3 is CASSFMAGEETQYF. The CDR3 nucleotides are TGTGCCAGCAGCTTTATGGCGGGAGAAGAGACCCAGTACTTC.

The rearrangement links TRBV5-6 to TRBJ1-1; TRBD1 aligns across 7 bases. V lost 3 bases to trimming and J lost 6 bases; unmatched junction nucleotides: 8. This CDR3 has 14 residues. CDR1 is SGHDT and CDR2 is YYEEEE in the germline V gene. The CDR3 coding sequence is TGTGCCAGCAGCTACTCGACAGGGCGTCCTGAAGCTTTCTTT. This encodes CASSYSTGRPEAFF.

The chain couples TRBV2 to TRBJ1-6; D is uncertain. Germline lookup yields CDR1 SNHLY and CDR2 FYNNEI. The CDR3 runs 12 residues. With 5 bases removed from V and 8 bases from J, the gap between germline ends came to 7 bases. CDR3 DNA sequence: TGTGCCAGCAGTAGGACTGATTCACCCCTCCACTTT. Translating it yields CASSRTDSPLHF.

This chain connects TRBV5-1 to TRBJ1-2; 11 bases are shared with TRBD1. The CDR3 covers 14 residues. After removal of 4 bases from V and 7 bases from J, the junction contained 6 bases not matched to a gene. Germline V gives CDR1 SGHRS, CDR2 YFSETQ. The CDR3, as DNA: TGCGCCAGCAGCACAGGACAGGGGGCTTTTGGCTACACCTTC. Translation gives CASSTGQGAFGYTF.

The chain joins TRBV10-3 to TRBJ2-2, with D tentatively TRBD2 (6 bases). Trimming took off 4 bases at V and 4 bases at J, with 13 bases between the two ends. The length of the CDR3 is 15 residues. Germline lookup yields CDR1 ENHRY and CDR2 SYGVKD. The CDR3 region has the DNA TGTGCCATCAGTGGACCTACCGGGGGCACCGGGGAGCTGTTTTTT. Translating it yields CAISGPTGGTGELFF.

The chain links TRBV28 to TRBJ2-7, with D possibly being TRBD1 (6 bases). This CDR3 is 14 amino acids long. Trimming took off 6 bases at V and 4 bases at J, with 16 bases between the two ends. Germline V gives CDR1 MDHEN, CDR2 SYDVKM. The CDR3 sequence: CASRQGRGFYEQYF. In DNA, the CDR3 is TGTGCCAGCAGACAGGGTCGCGGCTTTTACGAGCAGTACTTC.

The chain has TRBV11-2 and TRBJ2-7; a weak D match, TRBD1 (6 bases). CDR1 and CDR2 from the germline V gene are SGHAT and FQNNGV. V was clipped by 6 bases and J by 5 bases, with 20 bases between them. The CDR3 spans 15 residues. CDR3 in amino acids: CASSLRDTSNHEQYF. The CDR3 nucleotides are TGTGCCAGCAGTCTCAGGGACACTTCGAACCACGAGCAGTACTTC. Together with reference TRBV11-2 and TRBJ2-7, the CDR3 gives the full variable domain: EAGVAQSPRYKIIEKRQSVAFWCNPISGHATLYWYQQILGQGPKLLIQFQNNGVVDDSQLPKDRFSAERLKGVDSTLKIQPAKLEDSAVYLCASSLRDTSNHEQYFGPGTRLTVT.

This chain uses TRBV2 with TRBJ2-7, with 9 bases fitting TRBD1. CDR3 length equals 15 residues. J was trimmed by 7 bases and V by 2 bases; bases with no gene match: 9. Germline loops: CDR1 SNHLY, CDR2 FYNNEI. The DNA for the CDR3 is TGTGCCAGCAGTGAATACAGGGGGACAGGGAGGGAGCAGTACTTC. Amino acids: CASSEYRGTGREQYF.

This chain uses TRBV7-9 with TRBJ1-1; the match to TRBD1 covers 7 bases. The CDR3 consists of 14 residues. The germline V gene has CDR1 SEHNR and CDR2 FQNEAQ (reference sequence). V lost 3 bases to trimming and J lost 1 base; unmatched junction nucleotides: 2. For the CDR3, the DNA is TGTGCCAGCAGCTTGAACAGGGGGAACACTGAAGCTTTCTTT. Protein: CASSLNRGNTEAFF. Full variable domain (rest looked up from reference TRBV7-9 and TRBJ1-1): DTGVSQNPRHKITKRGQNVTFRCDPISEHNRLYWYRQTLGQGPEFLTYFQNEAQLEKSRLLSDRFSAERPKGSFSTLEIQRTEQGDSAMYLCASSLNRGNTEAFFGQGTRLTVV.

CDR3 region: CASSFGQTNSPLHF. The DNA for the CDR3 is TGTGCCAGTAGTTTTGGACAGACAAATTCACCCCTCCACTTT. The V and J genes are TRBV19 and TRBJ1-6; D may be TRBD1 (6 bases). The CDR3 has 14 amino acids. V dropped 5 bases and J dropped 7 bases, with 12 bases sitting between them. Germline V CDR1 and CDR2: LNHDA, SQIVND (reference sequence).

The chain uses TRBV2 and TRBJ2-7, with D perhaps matching TRBD2 (6 bases). Germline-derived CDR1 and CDR2 are SNHLY and FYNNEI. The CDR3 covers 14 residues. The V end lost 3 bases, the J end lost 2 bases, and 11 bases lay between the germline ends. The DNA of the CDR3 is TGTGCCAGCAGTGATAGTCGGGGGACCTACGAGCAGTACTTC. It codes for CASSDSRGTYEQYF.

This chain joins TRBV7-2 and TRBJ1-4; D unclear. Trimming pared 5 bases from V and 0 bases from J, leaving 7 bases between. From germline, CDR1 is SGHTA and CDR2 FQGNSA. The CDR3 totals 14 residues. CDR3 sequence reads: CASSRVATNEKLFF. The DNA for the CDR3 is TGTGCCAGCAGCAGAGTAGCAACTAATGAAAAACTGTTTTTT.

The chain employs TRBV6-1 and TRBJ1-5; the D gene is possibly TRBD1 (6 bases). The ends were cut back, 2 bases at V and 10 bases at J, with 12 bases in the middle. CDR1 is MNHNS, CDR2 SASEGT, per germline. The CDR3 runs to 13 residues. DNA of the CDR3: TGTGCCAGCAGTGAAACCCGGGGGGGCCCCCAGCATTTT. Its protein is CASSETRGGPQHF.

This clone came up once. The chain is built from TRBV5-5 and TRBJ2-3, with 7 positions matching TRBD2. J was trimmed by 2 bases and V by 4 bases; bases with no gene match: 7. The CDR3 has 15 amino acids. CDR1 is SGHKS and CDR2 is YYEKEE in the germline V gene (reference sequence). Here the CDR3 DNA reads TGTGCCAGCAGCCCGAAGGCGGGAGTCACAGATACGCAGTATTTT. Amino acid sequence: CASSPKAGVTDTQYF.

The V call is TRBV18, the J call TRBJ2-2; TRBD1 agrees at 7 bases. V lost 2 bases to trimming and J lost 2 bases; unmatched junction nucleotides: 2. This CDR3 comprises 15 residues. The germline CDR1 and CDR2 sequences are KGHSH and LQKENI. The CDR3 reads CASSPNRGNTGELFF. The DNA for the CDR3 is TGTGCCAGCTCACCAAACAGGGGAAACACCGGGGAGCTGTTTTTT.

The chain recombines TRBV10-3 with TRBJ2-3; tentative D call: TRBD2 (5 bases). Germline V CDR1 and CDR2: ENHRY, SYGVKD. V lost 8 bases and J 6 bases, leaving 21 bases between the germline ends. There are 15 residues in the CDR3. The CDR3 protein is CAIGGAANRRDTQYF. The CDR3 DNA follows: TGTGCCATCGGAGGAGCGGCCAACAGACGTGATACGCAGTATTTT.

This clone was picked up a small number of times. The J gene is TRBJ1-5, the V gene TRBV18; D gene unclear. The CDR3 runs to 15 residues. Trimming removed 2 bases at V and 1 base at J, with 9 bases between. CDR1 and CDR2 (germline): KGHSH, LQKENI. The CDR3 DNA reads as TGTGCCAGCTCACCAACGGGTATGAGCAATCAGCCCCAGCATTTT. Its translation is CASSPTGMSNQPQHF. Drawing the rest from reference TRBV18 and TRBJ1-5, the complete variable domain is NAGVMQNPRHLVRRRGQEARLRCSPMKGHSHVYWYRQLPEEGLKFMVYLQKENIIDESGMPKERFSAEFPKEGPSILRIQQVVRGDSAAYFCASSPTGMSNQPQHFGDGTRLSIL.